These 13 T cell receptor beta chains share one sample of origin, sequenced in a study of cytomegalovirus exposure and HLA in healthy donors (dated by TCRdb to 2015 to 2018). Library preparation used the immunoSEQ multiplex PCR assay. For the multiplex PCR, a mixture combining 60 forward primers for TCR Vbeta segments and 13 reverse primers for TCR Jbeta segments was used. Here the immuneACCESS table is served through TCRdb, limited to in-frame sequences with V and J called. Missing clones are a known gap in these copies; in checked studies unresolved V genes cover under half, and the rest lacks a known reason. The sample table records some 130,000 clones; over 75% of these occur just once. The biggest ten clones account for roughly 10% of the sample. The source material was PBMCs. The receptors originated from a woman in her 50s in good health and CMV-seropositive.

This chain links TRBV2 with TRBJ2-7; maybe TRBD1 (5 bases). CDR3 length: 12 residues. Germline V gene lookup returns CDR1 SNHLY and CDR2 FYNNEI. Trimming took 7 bases from V and 0 from J, leaving 7 bases between them. In DNA form, the CDR3 reads TGTGCCAGCACGCAGGGCTCCTACGAGCAGTACTTC. Translating it yields CASTQGSYEQYF.

The chain couples TRBV14 to TRBJ2-1; 7 nucleotides align to TRBD2. The CDR3 is 16 amino acids. Germline V gene sequence: CDR1 SGHDN, CDR2 FVKESK. Trimming cost V 4 bases and J 8 bases; bases outside gene matches: 14. CDR3 sequence: CASSLLRGEGFHEQFF. CDR3 coding DNA: TGTGCCAGCAGCCTTTTAAGAGGGGAGGGGTTCCATGAGCAGTTCTTC.

The chain links TRBV12-2 to TRBJ2-1; the table's D call, TRBD2, was not checked against the DNA. TRBV12-2 is designated a pseudogene. CDR3 length: 16 residues. The CDR3 is CASRLASSGEDNEQFF. The CDR3 bases are TGTGCAAGTCGCTTAGCGAGTAGCGGGGAAGACAATGAGCAGTTCTTC.

The V and J genes are TRBV7-2 and TRBJ1-1; D may be TRBD1 (6 bases). This CDR3 contains 17 residues. Trimming stripped 1 base from V and 1 base from J, with 16 bases between. Germline V gene data show CDR1 as SGHTA and CDR2 as FQGNSA. The CDR3 DNA reads as TGTGCCAGCAGCTTAGGGGGGGGTGCCAGGGGGAACACTGAAGCTTTCTTT. It encodes CASSLGGGARGNTEAFF. The whole variable domain, remainder taken from reference TRBV7-2 and TRBJ1-1, is GAGVSQSPSNKVTEKGKDVELRCDPISGHTALYWYRQSLGQGLEFLIYFQGNSAPDKSGLPSDRFSAERTGGSVSTLTIQRTQQEDSAVYLCASSLGGGARGNTEAFFGQGTRLTVV.

This rearrangement joins TRBV5-6 to TRBJ2-7; D ambiguous. The CDR3 length is 13 residues. The V end lost 2 bases, the J end lost 0 bases, and 6 bases lay between the germline ends. Germline V gene lookup returns CDR1 SGHDT and CDR2 YYEEEE. DNA of the CDR3: TGTGCCAGCAGCTTACAGTACTCCTACGAGCAGTACTTC. It yields the protein CASSLQYSYEQYF.

The chain links TRBV5-4 to TRBJ2-7; 14 nucleotides agree with TRBD2. CDR3 size: 15 residues. The germline V gene has CDR1 SGHNT and CDR2 YYREEE (reference sequence). Unmatched junction bases numbered 4, after V lost 4 bases and J lost 4 bases. The CDR3 coding sequence is TGTGCCAGCAGCCGCGGGACTAGCGGGGGATACGAGCAGTACTTC. Translating it yields CASSRGTSGGYEQYF.

This clone showed up just once. V gene TRBV11-2 combines with J gene TRBJ1-4; tentative D call: TRBD1 (6 bases). Trimming pared 2 bases from V and 5 bases from J, leaving 9 bases between. Germline V CDR1 and CDR2: SGHAT, FQNNGV. The CDR3 length is 14 residues. The CDR3 loop reads CASSLNRVNEKLFF. The CDR3 DNA is TGTGCCAGCAGCTTAAACAGGGTCAATGAAAAACTGTTTTTT.

About this clone: Other DNA sequences from this sample encode an identical CDR3 as well. The chain joins TRBV30 to TRBJ1-6; D is perhaps TRBD1 (5 bases). This CDR3 has 14 residues. V dropped 2 bases and J dropped 13 bases, with 18 bases sitting between them. In germline, CDR1 is GTSNPN, CDR2 SVGIG (reference sequence). CDR3 sequence reads: CAWSLGQPESPLHF. The CDR3 DNA is TGTGCCTGGAGTTTAGGACAACCAGAGTCCCCCCTCCACTTT.

The rearrangement joins TRBV6-5 to TRBJ1-1, with D maybe TRBD1 (6 bases). The CDR3 extends over 15 amino acids. V was trimmed by 8 bases and J by 1 base, leaving 17 bases between them. Germline values: CDR1 MNHEY, CDR2 SVGAGI. CDR3 amino acids: CASRAAGTSNTEAFF. DNA for the CDR3: TGTGCCAGCCGTGCGGCCGGGACATCGAACACTGAAGCTTTCTTT.

A word on this clone: The same CDR3 arises from other DNA sequences in this sample as well. V gene TRBV9 combines with J gene TRBJ2-7; a possible D gene is TRBD1 (6 bases). V lost 3 bases and J lost 3, with 19 bases in between. The CDR3 covers 16 residues. Germline CDR1 and CDR2: SGDLS and YYNGEE. The DNA for the CDR3 is TGTGCCAGCAGCGAGCCCTCGGACAGCTTAAGCTACGAGCAGTACTTC. The encoded protein is CASSEPSDSLSYEQYF.

This chain links TRBV27 with TRBJ2-3, with TRBD2 identical over 14 bases. The V gene end was trimmed by 5 bases and the J gene end by 3 bases; junction bases not matched to a gene: 10. Germline V gene sequence: CDR1 MNHEY, CDR2 SMNVEV (reference sequence). The CDR3 runs 18 residues. This CDR3 reads CASSGVTSGGAGTDTQYF. As DNA, the CDR3 is TGTGCCAGCAGTGGTGTGACTAGCGGGGGGGCCGGGACAGATACGCAGTATTTT.

This clone has a handful of counts. The chain links TRBV20-1 to TRBJ1-1, with D tentatively TRBD1 (6 bases). The V gene lost 3 bases and the J gene lost 11 bases, with 13 bases spanning the gap. This CDR3 is 11 amino acids long. Germline CDR1 reads DFQATT; CDR2 reads SNEGSKA (reference sequence). The CDR3 nucleotides read TGCAGTGCTAGCCAGGGACAATGGGCTTTCTTT. The encoded protein is CSASQGQWAFF.

This chain joins TRBV7-8 and TRBJ2-3; 9 nucleotides match TRBD2. Germline CDR1 SGHVS, CDR2 FQNEAQ. The CDR3 is 15 residues long. V dropped 0 bases and J dropped 6; count of bases not matched to a gene: 4. The CDR3 loop is CASSLASGGDDTQYF. CDR3 nucleotide sequence: TGTGCCAGCAGCTTAGCTAGCGGGGGCGACGATACGCAGTATTTT. Based on the CDR3 plus reference TRBV7-8 and TRBJ2-3, the full variable domain is GAGVSQSPRYKVAKRGQDVALRCDPISGHVSLFWYQQALGQGPEFLTYFQNEAQLDKSGLPSDRFFAERPEGSVSTLKIQRTQQEDSAVYLCASSLASGGDDTQYFGPGTRLTVL.